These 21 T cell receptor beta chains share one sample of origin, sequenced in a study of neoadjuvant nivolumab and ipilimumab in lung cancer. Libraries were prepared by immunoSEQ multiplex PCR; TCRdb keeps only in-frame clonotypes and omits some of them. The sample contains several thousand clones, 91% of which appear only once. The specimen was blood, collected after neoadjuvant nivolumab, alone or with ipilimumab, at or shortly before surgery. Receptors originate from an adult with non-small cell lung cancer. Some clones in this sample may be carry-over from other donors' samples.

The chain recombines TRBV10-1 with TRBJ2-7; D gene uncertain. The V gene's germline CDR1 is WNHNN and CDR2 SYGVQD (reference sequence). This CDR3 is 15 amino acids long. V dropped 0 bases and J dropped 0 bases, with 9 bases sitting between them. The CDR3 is CASSESVGSSYEQYF. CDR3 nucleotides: TGCGCCAGCAGTGAGTCAGTGGGCAGCTCCTACGAGCAGTACTTC.

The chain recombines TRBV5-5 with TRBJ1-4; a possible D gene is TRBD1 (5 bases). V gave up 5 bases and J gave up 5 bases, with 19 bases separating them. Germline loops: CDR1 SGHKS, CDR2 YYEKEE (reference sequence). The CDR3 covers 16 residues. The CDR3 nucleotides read TGTGCCAGCAGGCCGCTTACCCGGGGCCAGAATGAAAAACTGTTTTTT. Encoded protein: CASRPLTRGQNEKLFF.

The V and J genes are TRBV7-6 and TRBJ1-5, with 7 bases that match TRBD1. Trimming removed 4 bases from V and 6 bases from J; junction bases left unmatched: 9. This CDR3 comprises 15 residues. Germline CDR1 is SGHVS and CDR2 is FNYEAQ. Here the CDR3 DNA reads TGTGCCAGCAGCTCTAGGACAGGAGGGGGTCAGCCCCAGCATTTT. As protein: CASSSRTGGGQPQHF.

For the CDR3, the DNA is TGTGCCAGCTCGCGGGACTTGGACAATGAGCAGTTCTTC. Amino acid sequence: CASSRDLDNEQFF. The rearrangement joins TRBV18 to TRBJ2-1; D may be TRBD2 (6 bases). V shed 6 bases and J shed 5 bases, with 11 bases lying between them. CDR1 and CDR2 from the germline V gene are KGHSH and LQKENI. The CDR3 extends over 13 amino acids.

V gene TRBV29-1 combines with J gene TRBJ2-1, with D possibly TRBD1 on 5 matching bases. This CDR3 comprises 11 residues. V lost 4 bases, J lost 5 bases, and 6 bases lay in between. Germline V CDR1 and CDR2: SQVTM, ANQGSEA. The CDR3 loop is CSVARDNEQFF. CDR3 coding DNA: TGCAGCGTTGCCAGGGACAATGAGCAGTTCTTC.

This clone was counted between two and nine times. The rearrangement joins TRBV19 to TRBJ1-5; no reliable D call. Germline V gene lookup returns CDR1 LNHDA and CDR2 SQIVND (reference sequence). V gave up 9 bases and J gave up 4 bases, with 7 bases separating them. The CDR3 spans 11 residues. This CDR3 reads CASGVNQPQHF. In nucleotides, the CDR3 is TGTGCCAGCGGGGTAAATCAGCCCCAGCATTTT.

The CDR3 DNA reads TGTGCCAGCAGCTTATCGAGTCTAAGCCCTTACAATGAGCAGTTCTTC. Its translation: CASSLSSLSPYNEQFF. The chain recombines TRBV11-3 with TRBJ2-1; D is undetermined. V was shortened by 2 bases and J by 4 bases, with 15 bases between the two germline ends. CDR3 length equals 16 residues. Looked up from germline, CDR1 is SGHNT and CDR2 is YENEEA.

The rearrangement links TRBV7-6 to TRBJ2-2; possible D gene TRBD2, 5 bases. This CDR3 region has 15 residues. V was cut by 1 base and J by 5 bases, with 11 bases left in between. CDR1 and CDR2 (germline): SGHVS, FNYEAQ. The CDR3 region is CASSLERPGTGELFF. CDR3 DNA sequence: TGTGCCAGCAGCTTAGAACGACCGGGGACCGGGGAGCTGTTTTTT.

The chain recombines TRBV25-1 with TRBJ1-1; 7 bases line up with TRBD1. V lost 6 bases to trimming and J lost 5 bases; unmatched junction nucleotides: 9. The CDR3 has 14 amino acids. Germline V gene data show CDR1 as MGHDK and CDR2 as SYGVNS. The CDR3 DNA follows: TGTGCCAGCAGAATAGGGGGCGCGTGGACTGAAGCTTTCTTT. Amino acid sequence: CASRIGGAWTEAFF.

CDR3 sequence (DNA): TGTGCCAGCAGCTTATCCAGGGGACGCGAGCAGTACTTC. Encoded protein: CASSLSRGREQYF. This chain links TRBV7-2 with TRBJ2-7; maybe TRBD1 (6 bases). Trimming cost V 2 bases and J 6 bases, with 11 bases left between them. CDR3 length: 13 residues. In germline, CDR1 is SGHTA, CDR2 FQGNSA.

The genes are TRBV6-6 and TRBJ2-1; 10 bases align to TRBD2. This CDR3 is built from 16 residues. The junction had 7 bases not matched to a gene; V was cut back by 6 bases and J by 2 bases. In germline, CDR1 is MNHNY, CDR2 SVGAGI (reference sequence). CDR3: CASRSGRADAYNEQFF. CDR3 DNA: TGTGCCAGCAGAAGCGGGAGGGCCGATGCCTACAATGAGCAGTTCTTC.

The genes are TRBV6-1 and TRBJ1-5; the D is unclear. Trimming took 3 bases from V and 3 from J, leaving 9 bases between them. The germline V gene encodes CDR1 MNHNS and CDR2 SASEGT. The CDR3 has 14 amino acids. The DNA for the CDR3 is TGTGCCAGCAGTGAGGTCCCTTACAATCAGCCCCAGCATTTT. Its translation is CASSEVPYNQPQHF.

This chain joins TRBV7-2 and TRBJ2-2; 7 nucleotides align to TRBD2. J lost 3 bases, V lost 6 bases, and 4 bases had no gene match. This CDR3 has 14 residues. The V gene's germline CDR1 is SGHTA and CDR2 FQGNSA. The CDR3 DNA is TGTGCCAGCAGACGAGCGGGGTACACCGGGGAGCTGTTTTTT. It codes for CASRRAGYTGELFF. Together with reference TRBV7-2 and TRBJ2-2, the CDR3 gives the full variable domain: GAGVSQSPSNKVTEKGKDVELRCDPISGHTALYWYRQSLGQGLEFLIYFQGNSAPDKSGLPSDRFSAERTGGSVSTLTIQRTQQEDSAVYLCASRRAGYTGELFFGEGSRLTVL.

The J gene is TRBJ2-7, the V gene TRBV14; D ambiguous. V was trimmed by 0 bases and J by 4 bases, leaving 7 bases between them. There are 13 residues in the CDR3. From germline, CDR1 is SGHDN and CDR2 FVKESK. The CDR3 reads CASSQDKKYEQYF. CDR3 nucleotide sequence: TGTGCCAGCAGCCAAGATAAGAAGTACGAGCAGTACTTC.

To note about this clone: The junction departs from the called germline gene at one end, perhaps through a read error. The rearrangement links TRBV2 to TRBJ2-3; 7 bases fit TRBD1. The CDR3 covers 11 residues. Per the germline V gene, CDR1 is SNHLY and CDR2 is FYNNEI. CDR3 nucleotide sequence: TGTGCCAGCACGAAGGGCCCAGGGACAGATTTT. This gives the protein CASTKGPGTDF.

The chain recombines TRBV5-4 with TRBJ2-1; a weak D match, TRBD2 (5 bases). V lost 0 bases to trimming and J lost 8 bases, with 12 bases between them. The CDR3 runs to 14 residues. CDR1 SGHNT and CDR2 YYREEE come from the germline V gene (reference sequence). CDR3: CASSLAALRDEQFF. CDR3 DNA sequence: TGTGCCAGCAGCTTGGCGGCACTGCGGGATGAGCAGTTCTTC.

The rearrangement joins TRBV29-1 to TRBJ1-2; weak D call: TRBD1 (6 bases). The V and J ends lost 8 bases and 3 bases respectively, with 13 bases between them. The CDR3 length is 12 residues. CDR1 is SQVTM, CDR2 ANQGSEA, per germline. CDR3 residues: CSSERTDYGYTF. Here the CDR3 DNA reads TGCAGCTCCGAAAGGACAGACTATGGCTACACCTTC.

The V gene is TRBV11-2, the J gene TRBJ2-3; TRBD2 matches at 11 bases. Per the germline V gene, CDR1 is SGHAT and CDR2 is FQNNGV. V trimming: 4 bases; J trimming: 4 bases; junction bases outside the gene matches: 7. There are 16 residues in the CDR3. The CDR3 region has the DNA TGTGCCAGCAGCTCCCAGGGGACTAGCGGTGCAGATACGCAGTATTTT. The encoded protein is CASSSQGTSGADTQYF.

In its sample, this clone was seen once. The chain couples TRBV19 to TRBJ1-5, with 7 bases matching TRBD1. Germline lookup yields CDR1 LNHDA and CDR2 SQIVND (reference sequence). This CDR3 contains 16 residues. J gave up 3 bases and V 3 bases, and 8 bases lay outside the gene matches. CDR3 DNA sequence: TGTGCCAGTAGTATGAATGCCAGGGGGTACAATCAGCCCCAGCATTTT. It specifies CASSMNARGYNQPQHF.

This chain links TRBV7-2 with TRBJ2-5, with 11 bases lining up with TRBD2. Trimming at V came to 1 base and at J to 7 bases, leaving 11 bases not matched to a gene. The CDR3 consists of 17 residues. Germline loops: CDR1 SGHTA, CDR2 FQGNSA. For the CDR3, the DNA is TGTGCCAGCAGCTTAGTCGGGAGACTAGCGGGAATGGCGACCCAGTACTTC. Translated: CASSLVGRLAGMATQYF.

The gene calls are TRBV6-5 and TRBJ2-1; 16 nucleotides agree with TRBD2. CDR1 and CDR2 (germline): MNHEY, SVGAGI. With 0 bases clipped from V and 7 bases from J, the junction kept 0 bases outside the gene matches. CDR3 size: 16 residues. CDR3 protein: CASSYSGLAGGNEQFF. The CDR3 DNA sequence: TGTGCCAGCAGTTACTCGGGACTAGCGGGGGGGAATGAGCAGTTCTTC.